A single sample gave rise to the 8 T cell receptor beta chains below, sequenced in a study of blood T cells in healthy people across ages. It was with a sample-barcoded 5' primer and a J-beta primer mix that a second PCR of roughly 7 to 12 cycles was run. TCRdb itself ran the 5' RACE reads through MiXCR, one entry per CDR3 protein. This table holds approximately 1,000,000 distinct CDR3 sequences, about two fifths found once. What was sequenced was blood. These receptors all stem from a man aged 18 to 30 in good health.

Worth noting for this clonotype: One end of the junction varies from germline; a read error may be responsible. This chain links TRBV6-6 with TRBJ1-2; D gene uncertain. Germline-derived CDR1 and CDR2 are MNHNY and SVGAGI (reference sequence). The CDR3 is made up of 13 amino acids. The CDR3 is CAGSPDGTYGYTF. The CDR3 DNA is TGTGCCGGCAGTCCGGACGGAACTTATGGCTACACCTTC.

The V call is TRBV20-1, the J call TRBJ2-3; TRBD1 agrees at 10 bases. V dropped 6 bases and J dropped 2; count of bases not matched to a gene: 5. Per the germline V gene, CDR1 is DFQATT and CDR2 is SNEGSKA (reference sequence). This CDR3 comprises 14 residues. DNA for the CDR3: TGCAGTGCCAGGACAGGGGGATTCACAGATACGCAGTATTTT. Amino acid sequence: CSARTGGFTDTQYF.

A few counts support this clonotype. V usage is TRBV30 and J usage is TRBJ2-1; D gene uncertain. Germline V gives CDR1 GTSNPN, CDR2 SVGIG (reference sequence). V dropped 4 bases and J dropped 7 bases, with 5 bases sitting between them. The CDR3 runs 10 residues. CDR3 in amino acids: CAWIGNEQFF. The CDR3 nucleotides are TGTGCCTGGATCGGGAATGAGCAGTTCTTC.

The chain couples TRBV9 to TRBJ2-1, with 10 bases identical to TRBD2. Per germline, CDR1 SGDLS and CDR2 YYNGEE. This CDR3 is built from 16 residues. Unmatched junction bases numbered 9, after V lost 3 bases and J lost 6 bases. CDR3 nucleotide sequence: TGTGCCAGCAGCGGCGAGCGGGGGGGTGGTTTCAATGAGCAGTTCTTC. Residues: CASSGERGGGFNEQFF. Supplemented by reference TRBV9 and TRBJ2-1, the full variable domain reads DSGVTQTPKHLITATGQRVTLRCSPRSGDLSVYWYQQSLDQGLQFLIQYYNGEERAKGNILERFSAQQFPDLHSELNLSSLELGDSALYFCASSGERGGGFNEQFFGPGTRLTVL.

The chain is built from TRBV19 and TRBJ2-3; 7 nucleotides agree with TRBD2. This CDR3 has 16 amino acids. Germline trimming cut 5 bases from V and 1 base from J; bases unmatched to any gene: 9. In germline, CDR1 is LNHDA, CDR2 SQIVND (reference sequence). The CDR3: CASSGPRLARTDTQYF. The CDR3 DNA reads TGTGCCAGTAGTGGTCCCCGACTAGCCCGCACAGATACGCAGTATTTT.

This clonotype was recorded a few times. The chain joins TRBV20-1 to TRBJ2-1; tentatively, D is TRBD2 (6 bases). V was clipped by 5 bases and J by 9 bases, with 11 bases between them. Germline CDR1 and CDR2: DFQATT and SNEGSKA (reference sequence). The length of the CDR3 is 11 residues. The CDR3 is CSASRDCEQFF. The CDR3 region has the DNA TGCAGTGCTTCCAGGGACTGTGAGCAGTTCTTC.

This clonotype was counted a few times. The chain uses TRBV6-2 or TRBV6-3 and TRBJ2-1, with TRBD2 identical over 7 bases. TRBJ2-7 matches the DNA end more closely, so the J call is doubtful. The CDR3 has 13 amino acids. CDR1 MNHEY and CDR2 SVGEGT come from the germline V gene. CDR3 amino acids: CASSLLASNEQYF. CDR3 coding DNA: TGTGCCAGCAGTTTACTAGCGAGCAATGAGCAGTACTTC.

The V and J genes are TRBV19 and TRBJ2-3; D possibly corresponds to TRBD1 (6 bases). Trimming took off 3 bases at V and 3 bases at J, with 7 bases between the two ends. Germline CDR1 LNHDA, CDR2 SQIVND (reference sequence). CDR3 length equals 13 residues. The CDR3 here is CASSMGQTDTQYF. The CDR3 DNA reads TGTGCCAGTAGTATGGGACAAACAGATACGCAGTATTTT.